This T cell receptor beta chain was sequenced during a study of spatial heterogeneity in lung cancer. Study-level background: More than 70 TRACERx patients with early, untreated non-small cell lung cancer donated samples. Detection of beta-chain sequences consistently exceeded that of alpha-chain sequences.

In the library, each TCR cDNA molecule bore its own unique molecular identifier. In TCRdb, the 5' RACE reads were re-called with MiXCR into one record per CDR3 protein. The table has about 70,000 distinct CDR3 sequences, around 8.9% seen once; the top ten hold approximately 2%. Time point noted: blood at routine non-recurrence follow-up after resection. General study results and limits: TCRs found ubiquitously expanded in tumor appeared in blood more at resection than at follow-up.

Germline CDR1 MDHEN, CDR2 SYDVKM. Trimming left V 1 base short and J 4 bases short, with 11 bases between. This CDR3 comprises 14 residues. There are many counts of this clonotype. Its antigen is unknown. The material sequenced was PBMCs, taken at follow-up. The TCR comes from a female donor with early-stage non-small cell lung cancer. The rearrangement uses TRBV28 and TRBJ2-7, with a tentative D call TRBD2 (6 bases). CDR3 sequence reads: CASSLSGRGYEQYF. CDR3 nucleotide sequence: TGTGCCAGCAGTTTATCCGGGAGAGGGTACGAGCAGTACTTC.